The 17 T cell receptor beta chains in this list originate from one sample, sequenced in a study of blood T cell repertoires in COVID-19. Profiling relied on immunoSEQ multiplex PCR, and the TCRdb table lists in-frame clones only, not all of them. The sample yields tens of thousands of clones, 90% seen once. The sequenced sample was peripheral blood. These receptor sequences come from a human donor in a cohort sampled during active COVID-19.

The gene calls are TRBV5-4 and TRBJ2-1; D may be TRBD1 (5 bases). Trimming shortened V by 0 bases and J by 7 bases, and 11 bases separated the two germline ends. Germline V gene sequence: CDR1 SGHNT, CDR2 YYREEE (reference sequence). The CDR3 is 14 amino acids. This chain's CDR3 is CASSLGGLINEQFF. CDR3 sequence (DNA): TGTGCCAGCAGCTTGGGGGGCCTTATAAATGAGCAGTTCTTC.

The genes are TRBV24-1 and TRBJ2-7, with 8 bases that match TRBD1. Germline V gene data show CDR1 as KGHDR and CDR2 as SFDVKD. The length of the CDR3 is 18 residues. The V and J ends lost 4 bases and 2 bases, in that order; junction bases with no gene match: 15. CDR3 DNA sequence: TGTGCCACCAGTGACCTATTAATTACAGGGGGATGGGCCTACGAGCAGTACTTC. Translated: CATSDLLITGGWAYEQYF.

The chain joins TRBV12-3 or TRBV12-4 to TRBJ2-7; weak D call: TRBD1 (6 bases). V shed 5 bases and J shed 6 bases, with 11 bases lying between them. The CDR3 extends over 12 amino acids. The CDR3 loop reads CASSANRVEQYF. CDR3 DNA: TGTGCCAGCAGTGCCAACAGGGTCGAGCAGTACTTC.

The chain uses TRBV10-2 and TRBJ1-2; the D is unclear. The germline V gene has CDR1 WSHSY and CDR2 SAAADI. V was clipped by 0 bases and J by 2 bases, with 4 bases between them. The CDR3 loop spans 13 amino acids. The CDR3 region is CASSESLNYGYTF. The CDR3, as DNA: TGCGCCAGCAGTGAGTCCTTGAACTATGGCTACACCTTC.

The CDR3 DNA reads TGCGCCAGACAGACAGGGCGTTTTATTTCTGGAAACACCATATATTTT. It translates to CARQTGRFISGNTIYF. This chain uses TRBV4-1 with TRBJ1-3; TRBD1 aligns across 7 bases. V lost 9 bases and J lost 1; bases outside the gene matches: 12. The CDR3 is 16 residues long. Germline V gives CDR1 MGHRA, CDR2 YSYEKL.

DNA for the CDR3: TGTGCCAGCAGCTCCCATGGGGACAGGGGGAACACTGAAGCTTTCTTT. Protein product: CASSSHGDRGNTEAFF. The chain carries TRBV7-9 and TRBJ1-1; TRBD1 matches 10 bases. The CDR3 is made up of 16 amino acids. The J segment lost 1 base and the V segment lost 4 bases, leaving 6 bases of the junction unmatched. Germline values: CDR1 SEHNR, CDR2 FQNEAQ (reference sequence).

The chain carries TRBV6-5 and TRBJ1-6; D is possibly TRBD1 (6 bases). The CDR3 extends over 13 amino acids. Germline lookup yields CDR1 MNHEY and CDR2 SVGAGI. V gave up 9 bases and J gave up 6 bases, with 12 bases separating them. CDR3 DNA sequence: TGTGCCAGTCACAGGGAAAGTAATTCACCCCTCCACTTT. Protein sequence: CASHRESNSPLHF.

This chain connects TRBV28 to TRBJ1-1; a weak D match, TRBD1 (5 bases). The CDR3 extends over 14 amino acids. Trimming removed 3 bases from V and 4 bases from J, with 12 bases in between. CDR1 is MDHEN, CDR2 SYDVKM, per germline. The CDR3 coding sequence is TGTGCCAGCAGTTTGACACAGGAAATCACTGAAGCTTTCTTT. Encoded protein: CASSLTQEITEAFF.

The chain carries TRBV11-2 and TRBJ2-1; TRBD2 matches at 11 bases. The germline CDR1 and CDR2 sequences are SGHAT and FQNNGV. The V and J ends lost 5 bases and 0 bases, in that order; junction bases with no gene match: 9. The length of the CDR3 is 18 residues. The CDR3 DNA reads TGTGCCAGCAGCCGTACTAGCGGGGGTCCGAGCTCCTACAATGAGCAGTTCTTC. Protein: CASSRTSGGPSSYNEQFF.

The chain links TRBV14 to TRBJ2-7; no clear D. With 4 bases removed from V and 4 bases from J, the gap between germline ends came to 8 bases. Per the germline V gene, CDR1 is SGHDN and CDR2 is FVKESK. This CDR3 has 12 amino acids. The CDR3 is CASSLVVYEQYF. Here the CDR3 DNA reads TGTGCCAGCAGCCTAGTGGTGTACGAGCAGTACTTC.

This chain's CDR3 is CASRTGANTEAFF. The CDR3 nucleotides are TGCGCCAGCAGGACAGGGGCGAACACTGAAGCTTTCTTT. The chain uses TRBV5-1 and TRBJ1-1; 8 bases are shared with TRBD1. This CDR3 comprises 13 residues. V was pared by 5 bases and J by 1 base, with 1 base of the junction left unmatched. Germline values: CDR1 SGHRS, CDR2 YFSETQ.

V usage is TRBV7-3 and J usage is TRBJ1-2, with D possibly TRBD1 on 6 matching bases. This CDR3 comprises 13 residues. CDR1 is SGHTA, CDR2 FQGTGA, per germline. Trimming left V 5 bases short and J 8 bases short, with 15 bases between. This CDR3 reads CASSPQGMSGYTF. The CDR3 DNA sequence: TGTGCCAGCAGCCCCCAGGGGATGAGCGGCTACACCTTC.

The gene calls are TRBV29-1 and TRBJ2-2; D is uncertain. Germline V gene data show CDR1 as SQVTM and CDR2 as ANQGSEA. The CDR3 is made up of 13 amino acids. V dropped 4 bases and J dropped 5 bases, with 11 bases sitting between them. The CDR3 sequence is CSVGAVGTGELFF. CDR3 DNA sequence: TGCAGCGTTGGGGCAGTTGGGACCGGGGAGCTGTTTTTT.

This chain connects TRBV5-1 to TRBJ2-1, with TRBD2 matching 14 bases. V was clipped by 4 bases and J by 6 bases; unmatched bases: 3. This CDR3 has 15 residues. Germline CDR1 SGHRS, CDR2 YFSETQ. DNA for the CDR3: TGCGCCAGCAGCGTGGGACTAGCGGGAGTCAATGAGCAGTTCTTC. This codes for CASSVGLAGVNEQFF.

V is TRBV6-2 or TRBV6-3 and J is TRBJ1-1; D gene uncertain. This CDR3 spans 13 amino acids. Trimming took 5 bases from V and 4 from J, leaving 11 bases between them. Germline-derived CDR1 and CDR2 are MNHEY and SVGEGT. As DNA, the CDR3 is TGTGCCAGCAGTAGAGAGGGAGGCACTGAAGCTTTCTTT. The encoded protein is CASSREGGTEAFF.

The CDR3 spells CASSKPRETYEQYF. CDR3 bases: TGTGCCAGCAGCAAACCGAGGGAGACCTACGAGCAGTACTTC. The J gene is TRBJ2-7, the V gene TRBV13, with D possibly being TRBD2 (5 bases). Between the trimmed V and J ends, which lost 5 bases and 2 bases, there was a span of 13 bases. The CDR3 spans 14 residues. CDR1 and CDR2 from the germline V gene are PRHDT and FYEKMQ (reference sequence).

The gene calls are TRBV7-2 and TRBJ1-3; the D is unclear. Germline assignment: CDR1 SGHTA and CDR2 FQGNSA. The CDR3 loop spans 15 amino acids. Trimming removed 1 base from V and 0 bases from J, with 7 bases in between. CDR3 residues: CASSLEPSSGNTIYF. The CDR3 nucleotides are TGTGCCAGCAGCTTAGAGCCCTCCTCTGGAAACACCATATATTTT.